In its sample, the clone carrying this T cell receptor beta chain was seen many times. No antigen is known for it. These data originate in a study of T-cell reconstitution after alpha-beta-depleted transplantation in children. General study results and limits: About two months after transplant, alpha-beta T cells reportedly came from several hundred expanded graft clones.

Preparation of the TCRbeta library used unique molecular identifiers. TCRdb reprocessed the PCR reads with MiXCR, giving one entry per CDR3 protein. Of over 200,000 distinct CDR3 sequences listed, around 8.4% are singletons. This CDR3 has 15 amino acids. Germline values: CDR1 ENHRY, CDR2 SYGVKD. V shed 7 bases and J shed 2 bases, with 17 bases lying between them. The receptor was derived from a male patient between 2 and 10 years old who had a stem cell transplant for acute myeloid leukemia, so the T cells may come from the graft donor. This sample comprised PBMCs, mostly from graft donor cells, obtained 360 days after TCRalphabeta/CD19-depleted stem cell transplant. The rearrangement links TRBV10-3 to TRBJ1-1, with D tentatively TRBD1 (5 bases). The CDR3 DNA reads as TGTGCCATCATCCCCTCAGGGCTGGGCAACACTGAAGCTTTCTTT. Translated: CAIIPSGLGNTEAFF.